These 19 T cell receptor beta chains originate from one sample sequenced in a study of shared clonotypes between healthy human individuals. The assay was immunoSEQ multiplex PCR, and TCRdb's table has in-frame clones only and misses some. The table lists 2.3 million or so clones, just over 90% of them singletons. The sample taken for sequencing was naive CD4+ T cells from PBMCs. Subset reported: CD45RA+ positively selected. These receptors originate from a young man in good health. Some clones in this sample may be carry-over from other donors' samples.

V gene TRBV28 combines with J gene TRBJ2-3; tentatively, D is TRBD2 (5 bases). Germline loops: CDR1 MDHEN, CDR2 SYDVKM. CDR3 size: 14 residues. V shed 4 bases and J shed 3 bases, with 11 bases lying between them. CDR3 sequence reads: CASSSPGGTDTQYF. The CDR3 nucleotides read TGTGCCAGCAGTTCGCCCGGCGGGACAGATACGCAGTATTTT.

The CDR3 is CASSHSGKAYEQYF. The CDR3, as DNA: TGTGCCAGCAGCCATAGCGGGAAGGCCTACGAGCAGTACTTC. The chain uses TRBV4-2 and TRBJ2-7, with 8 bases aligning to TRBD2. The CDR3 consists of 14 residues. CDR1 and CDR2 from the germline V gene are LGHNA and YNFKEQ. Losses at the gene ends were 3 bases for V and 2 bases for J; bases not matched to a gene: 3.

The chain combines TRBV5-4 with TRBJ2-5; TRBD2 matches at 7 bases. The germline V gene has CDR1 SGHNT and CDR2 YYREEE (reference sequence). V lost 4 bases to trimming and J lost 1 base; unmatched junction nucleotides: 7. CDR3 size: 15 residues. The CDR3 here is CASSPGTSVQETQYF. DNA for the CDR3: TGTGCCAGCAGCCCGGGCACTAGCGTCCAAGAGACCCAGTACTTC.

The chain is built from TRBV7-2 and TRBJ1-1; no clear D gene. V was cut by 1 base and J by 6 bases, with 9 bases left in between. The CDR3 covers 13 residues. Germline V gives CDR1 SGHTA, CDR2 FQGNSA. This chain's CDR3 is CASSLVMVPEAFF. CDR3 sequence (DNA): TGTGCCAGCAGCTTAGTCATGGTCCCTGAAGCTTTCTTT.

The DNA of the CDR3 is TGTGCCAGCAGAGGGCCGACGCGGGAGAACGAGCAGTACTTC. It codes for CASRGPTRENEQYF. V usage is TRBV28 and J usage is TRBJ2-7; 7 bases map to TRBD2. CDR3 length: 14 amino acids. Per the germline V gene, CDR1 is MDHEN and CDR2 is SYDVKM. Trimming cost V 6 bases and J 5 bases; bases outside gene matches: 10.

About this clone itself: The same CDR3 can be traced to other DNA sequences in this sample. V gene TRBV5-1 combines with J gene TRBJ2-7; TRBD2 is a possible D gene (6 bases). V gave up 4 bases and J gave up 1 base, with 12 bases separating them. There are 14 residues in the CDR3. CDR1 is SGHRS, CDR2 YFSETQ, per germline. As DNA, the CDR3 is TGCGCCAGCAGCCCTGAGGGACTTTCCTACGAGCAGTACTTC. Translation: CASSPEGLSYEQYF.

For this clone: Other nucleotide sequences from this sample produce the same CDR3. The chain recombines TRBV2 with TRBJ2-1, with no clear D. Germline-derived CDR1 and CDR2 are SNHLY and FYNNEI. Trimming shortened V by 1 base and J by 0 bases, and 7 bases separated the two germline ends. CDR3 size: 15 residues. This CDR3 reads CASSEEESSYNEQFF. The CDR3 DNA is TGTGCCAGCAGTGAAGAGGAGAGCTCCTACAATGAGCAGTTCTTC.

The chain carries TRBV2 and TRBJ1-3; D is uncertain. V shed 6 bases and J shed 3 bases, with 9 bases lying between them. This CDR3 contains 13 residues. The germline V gene has CDR1 SNHLY and CDR2 FYNNEI. CDR3 protein: CASSSAGGNTIYF. CDR3 coding DNA: TGTGCCAGCAGCTCCGCCGGTGGAAACACCATATATTTT.

The V gene is TRBV18, the J gene TRBJ1-1; D remains unclear. CDR1 is KGHSH and CDR2 is LQKENI in the germline V gene. Deletions cut 4 bases from V and 2 bases from J, with 11 bases between. The CDR3 spans 14 residues. This CDR3 reads CASSLTQVNTEAFF. For the CDR3, the DNA is TGTGCCAGCTCACTAACCCAGGTTAACACTGAAGCTTTCTTT. Full variable domain (missing parts from reference TRBV18 and TRBJ1-1): NAGVMQNPRHLVRRRGQEARLRCSPMKGHSHVYWYRQLPEEGLKFMVYLQKENIIDESGMPKERFSAEFPKEGPSILRIQQVVRGDSAAYFCASSLTQVNTEAFFGQGTRLTVV.

With regard to this clone: The same CDR3 also results from other DNA sequences found in this sample. CDR3 sequence (DNA): TGTGCCAGCAGCCTGGACAGGGACACTGAAGCTTTCTTT. This gives the protein CASSLDRDTEAFF. The chain couples TRBV5-4 to TRBJ1-1, with 8 bases that match TRBD1. Germline CDR1 is SGHNT and CDR2 is YYREEE (reference sequence). This CDR3 has 13 amino acids. V dropped 4 bases and J dropped 3; count of bases not matched to a gene: 2.

V is TRBV7-7 and J is TRBJ1-1, with TRBD1 matching 10 bases. Germline CDR1 and CDR2: SSHAT and FNYEAQ (reference sequence). The CDR3 runs 15 residues. Trimming took 5 bases from V and 1 from J; bases not matched to a gene: 4. CDR3 nucleotide sequence: TGTGCCAGCAGCCCTTGGACAGGGGGGAACACTGAAGCTTTCTTT. It translates to CASSPWTGGNTEAFF.

V gene TRBV9 combines with J gene TRBJ2-5, with 7 bases that match TRBD1. V dropped 3 bases and J dropped 4; count of bases not matched to a gene: 12. This CDR3 spans 16 amino acids. Looked up from germline, CDR1 is SGDLS and CDR2 is YYNGEE. The CDR3 sequence is CASSGGTVQLGETQYF. DNA of the CDR3: TGTGCCAGCAGCGGTGGGACAGTGCAATTGGGAGAGACCCAGTACTTC.

This rearrangement joins TRBV4-3 to TRBJ2-3, with a weak D call TRBD2 (6 bases). V lost 1 base and J 1 base, leaving 9 bases between the germline ends. Germline V gene data show CDR1 as LGHNA and CDR2 as YSLEER. The CDR3 is 15 amino acids. Written as DNA, the CDR3 is TGCGCCAGCAGCCAAGGGGCGGGACGCACAGATACGCAGTATTTT. Encoded protein: CASSQGAGRTDTQYF.

The chain joins TRBV28 to TRBJ2-3, with 9 positions matching TRBD1. Germline CDR1 reads MDHEN; CDR2 reads SYDVKM. CDR3 length equals 15 residues. The V gene end was trimmed by 5 bases and the J gene end by 5 bases; junction bases not matched to a gene: 8. The CDR3 here is CASSPIQGAGDTQYF. The CDR3 nucleotides read TGTGCCAGCAGTCCGATACAGGGGGCAGGAGATACGCAGTATTTT.

The V call is TRBV2, the J call TRBJ2-2, with D perhaps TRBD2 (6 bases). Trimming cost V 2 bases and J 6 bases, with 13 bases left between them. Germline loops: CDR1 SNHLY, CDR2 FYNNEI. The CDR3 has 15 residues. Here the CDR3 reads CASSESSSVSGELFF. The CDR3 nucleotides read TGTGCCAGCAGTGAATCGTCTAGCGTGTCCGGGGAGCTGTTTTTT.

This clone was seen once. This chain links TRBV19 with TRBJ2-7; tentatively, D is TRBD2 (6 bases). The CDR3 has 13 residues. V shed 10 bases and J shed 1 base, with 14 bases lying between them. Per germline, CDR1 LNHDA and CDR2 SQIVND (reference sequence). The CDR3 reads CAKQWGRSYEQYF. The CDR3 DNA is TGTGCCAAACAATGGGGGAGGTCCTACGAGCAGTACTTC. The entire variable domain, with the rest obtained from reference TRBV19 and TRBJ2-7, is as follows: DGGITQSPKYLFRKEGQNVTLSCEQNLNHDAMYWYRQDPGQGLRLIYYSQIVNDFQKGDIAEGYSVSREKKESFPLTVTSAQKNPTAFYLCAKQWGRSYEQYFGPGTRLTVT.

The chain joins TRBV4-2 to TRBJ2-2; 15 bases line up with TRBD2. Germline loops: CDR1 LGHNA, CDR2 YNFKEQ. This CDR3 has 18 residues. The ends lost 1 base at V and 6 bases at J; junction bases unmatched: 6. The CDR3 region is CASSQGGLAGGSAGELFF. The CDR3 DNA follows: TGTGCCAGCAGCCAAGGAGGACTAGCGGGAGGGTCGGCCGGGGAGCTGTTTTTT.

The CDR3 here is CSVEQLSGNTIYF. The CDR3 DNA sequence: TGCAGCGTTGAACAGCTCTCTGGAAACACCATATATTTT. V usage is TRBV29-1 and J usage is TRBJ1-3, with no clear D. CDR3 size: 13 residues. Germline lookup yields CDR1 SQVTM and CDR2 ANQGSEA. V dropped 2 bases and J dropped 0 bases, with 5 bases sitting between them.

The V and J genes are TRBV18 and TRBJ2-7; tentatively, D is TRBD1 (6 bases). There are 14 residues in the CDR3. V was clipped by 0 bases and J by 3 bases, with 9 bases between them. CDR1 is KGHSH and CDR2 is LQKENI in the germline V gene. The CDR3 region is CASSPPPDSYEQYF. The CDR3 nucleotides read TGTGCCAGCTCACCACCTCCGGACAGCTACGAGCAGTACTTC.